Given below is one T cell receptor beta chain in context. This clonotype occurred many times. Its target antigen remains unknown. There are no base qualities to consult, and no much larger clone falls within one base. The TCR beta CDR3 regions were amplified from RNA transcripts. A first-round RT-PCR of the TCR CDR3 used the HTBI primer set with the Qiagen OneStep RT-PCR kit. The libraries were constructed in a second round of multiplex PCR and then size-selected and purified. Libraries were sequenced paired-end with 100 bp reads on an Illumina HiSeq2000. For the original study's pipeline: Raw data were processed with SOAPnuke, discarding reads with adapters, uncalled bases, mean Phred below 15, or no exact constant-primer or identifier match. COPE v1.2.5 was used to merge the high-quality paired reads, and each unique nucleotide sequence was defined as a clonotype. MiTCR v1.1 was used to align clonotypes to the IMGT TRBV, TRBD and TRBJ reference segments. Analysis was restricted to V-J combinations with a frequency above 0.0001, which covered roughly 99% of repertoires. A TCS score was defined as the ratio between F50 (clonal expansion) and ExV (chaos), using BLOSUM62-based TCRdist between CDR3 peptides within each V-J. Welch's t-statistics and random forest reduced around 550 V-J features to 10 to 15, which were used in a naive Bayes classifier (R e1071). TCRdb applied fastp at Q25 and MiXCR to the public reads, then kept only in-frame beta chains. Every distinct CDR3 protein forms one entry, paired with its most common genes and DNA. TCRdb assigned the V and J calls; the authors' analysis was not used. The sample data list fewer than 550,000 distinct CDR3 sequences, and roughly 14% of these were observed just once. The ten largest clones represent over 12% of the sample.

Reading the germline V gene gives CDR1 KGHSH and CDR2 LQKENI. The CDR3 goes from the cysteine to the phenylalanine over 15 residues. Of the read, only the CDR3 DNA is kept; its 45 bases are in frame from base 1. Clipping removes 4 bases from V and 7 bases from J, with 6 as the unmatched junction base count. Stable Graves' hyperthyroidism was defined as no progression to ophthalmopathy during 18 months of follow-up. Hyperthyroidism patients were newly diagnosed, with disease duration under 2 months, and aged 18 to 65 years. Patients with uncontrolled infections, other autoimmune diseases, pregnancy or lactation were excluded. Diagnoses relied on clinical symptoms, serum thyroxine and TRAb, thyroid ultrasound and orbital computed tomography. PBMCs were isolated from roughly 10 ml of fresh peripheral blood by Ficoll-Paque density gradient centrifugation. Trizol reagent was used to extract total RNA, and RNA quality was then checked on an Agilent 2100 Bioanalyzer.

This sample is drawn from a study of T cells in Graves' hyperthyroidism and ophthalmopathy (dated by TCRdb to between 2018 and 2021). Background on the whole study: Peripheral blood samples were taken at the time of initial diagnosis, prior to any treatment. An independent validation cohort of under 20 hyperthyroidism patients and approximately 16 patients who later progressed to ophthalmopathy tested prospective prediction of ophthalmopathy. Thyroid tissue and blood T-cell repertoires from six or seven Graves' hyperthyroidism patients were also compared in the study. Once sampling was done, hyperthyroidism patients were given methimazole at a starting dose of 30 mg daily, whereas ophthalmopathy patients were given high-dose intravenous methylprednisolone. According to the paper, TCR Vbeta CDR3 sequencing was carried out on about 140 peripheral blood samples, which came from fewer than 50 ophthalmopathy, around 75 hyperthyroidism and roughly 17 progressor patients. A discovery cohort of around 100 patients, roughly 45 with Graves' ophthalmopathy and 55 to 60 with stable Graves' hyperthyroidism, was used to find distinguishing TCR V-J signatures. For training and testing, the roughly 100 patients in the discovery cohort were randomly divided in a 7:3 ratio.

Overall results and qualifications from the work: No statistical method was used to fix the sample size in advance, and group allocation was not hidden from the investigators. Ophthalmopathy was separated from stable hyperthyroidism by a 13 V-J signature model, with over 85% sensitivity and 81% to 82% specificity obtained in cross-validation and 80%/75% obtained in testing. Most expanded thyroid clonotypes (frequency above 0.001) were also detected in blood, a finding suggesting that blood repertoires may reflect thyroid immune responses. In validation, the model predicted progression to ophthalmopathy with 55% to 71% sensitivity and over 72% specificity, a median of about 6 months before onset.

The chain couples TRBV18 to TRBJ2-1; the junction holds 11 bases that match TRBD1. Sequenced sample: blood. The TCR originated in a woman younger than 35 with Graves' hyperthyroidism. The CDR3 protein is CASSQDRGHRNEQFF. At the DNA level, the sequence is TGTGCCAGCTCACAGGACAGGGGGCACCGGAATGAGCAGTTCTTC.